The present TCR beta chain was sequenced within a study of T cells in Graves' hyperthyroidism and ophthalmopathy. This clonotype showed up many times. Researchers took RNA transcripts and amplified the TCR beta CDR3 regions from them. In the first-round RT-PCR of the TCR CDR3, the HTBI primer set was used. Using its own MiXCR run on the multiplex PCR reads, TCRdb lists one record per CDR3 protein. The sample shows roughly 290,000 distinct CDR3 sequences, 13% of them seen only once. CDR1 and CDR2 (germline): MDHEN, SYDVKM. J was trimmed by 9 bases and V by 2 bases; bases with no gene match: 12. The CDR3 runs to 16 residues.

This chain connects TRBV28 to TRBJ1-2; TRBD1 aligns across 10 bases. The TCR comes from a young woman with Graves' hyperthyroidism that later progressed to Graves' ophthalmopathy. The sample consisted of blood. The chain's CDR3 is CASSLGSGTGVGSYTF. The CDR3 DNA is TGTGCCAGCAGTTTAGGCTCTGGGACAGGGGTTGGTAGCTACACCTTC.